This T cell receptor (beta chain) is from a study of T cells in Graves' hyperthyroidism and ophthalmopathy. There were TCR beta CDR3 regions amplified from RNA transcripts. The TCR CDR3 was amplified in a first-round RT-PCR using the HTBI primer set. TCRdb re-called the multiplex PCR reads with MiXCR, one entry per CDR3 protein. Of hundreds of thousands of distinct CDR3 sequences listed, 14% are singletons. The CDR3 sequence is 13 residues long. With 5 bases removed from V and 3 bases from J, the gap between germline ends came to 11 bases. Germline V gene lookup returns CDR1 MNHNS and CDR2 SASEGT. This rearrangement joins TRBV6-1 to TRBJ2-7; the D call may be TRBD1 or TRBD2 (5 bases each). Sample: blood. The TCR was taken from a woman aged 18-29 years with Graves' hyperthyroidism. CDR3 DNA: TGTGCCAGCAGTTCCGGGGCAATCTACGAGCAGTACTTC. It translates to CASSSGAIYEQYF.